This is a list of T cell receptor beta chains from one sample in a study of blood T cells in healthy people across ages. TCRdb processed the 5' RACE reads anew with MiXCR; each CDR3 protein has one entry. The sample comprises about 1.4 million distinct CDR3 sequences, 59% of which are singletons, and more than 6% rests with the top ten. The sequenced sample was blood. The receptors stem from a man younger than 35 in good health. The CDR3 runs from the conserved cysteine through the conserved F or W. The D gene is left open where the match is weak. Size is omitted from some rows. Given values are once, few, many or a class for expanded clones.

d_call clone_size j_call v_call cdr3_nt cdr3_aa
NA NA TRBJ2-7 TRBV29-1 TGCAGCGCTGCGGGTGTGTTTGGTAGACCTTACGAGCAGTACTTC CSAAGVFGRPYEQYF
NA NA TRBJ1-4 TRBV6-5 TGTGCCAGCAGTTATACTGGGGGAAAAACTAATGAAAAACTGTTTTTT CASSYTGGKTNEKLFF
TRBD2 NA TRBJ2-7 TRBV6-5 TGTGCCAGCAGTTACCGGGGGAGGGCCTACGAGCAGTACTTC CASSYRGRAYEQYF
TRBD2 few TRBJ2-7 TRBV7-8 TGTGCCAGCAGCTCTACTAGCGGGGACTACGAGCAGTACTTC CASSSTSGDYEQYF
TRBD2 NA TRBJ2-7 TRBV20-1 TGCAGTGCCCATTTAGCGGGGGGGATCTACGAGCAGTACTTC CSAHLAGGIYEQYF
NA few TRBJ1-2 TRBV6-2/TRBV6-3 TGTGCCAGCAGTTACGCGAGGACGGACGGCTACACCTTC CASSYARTDGYTF
NA few TRBJ2-5 TRBV12-5 TGTGCTAGTGGTTTGGAACCAGCGGTGCTCGGGCAAGAGACCCAGTACTTC CASGLEPAVLGQETQYF
NA NA TRBJ2-7 TRBV12-3/TRBV12-4 TGTGCCAGCAGTTCCTCCGGGGACGAGCAGTACTTC CASSSSGDEQYF
TRBD2 NA TRBJ2-1 TRBV11-2 TGTGCCAGCAGCTCGACCAGCGGGAGCAATGAGCAGTTCTTC CASSSTSGSNEQFF
NA NA TRBJ2-3 TRBV20-1 TGCAGTGCTAATACAGGGTTCAACCCAGATACGCAGTATTTT CSANTGFNPDTQYF
NA NA TRBJ2-3 TRBV2 TGTGCCAGCAGTGAGCCGGCAGGGAAGGCAGATACGCAGTATTTT CASSEPAGKADTQYF
TRBD1 NA TRBJ2-7 TRBV6-6 TGTGCCAGCAGTGGACAGGGCACGGTGTACGAGCAGTACTTC CASSGQGTVYEQYF
TRBD2 NA TRBJ2-3 TRBV20-1 TGCAGTGCTAGTCTAGCGGGACCAGATACGCAGTATTTT CSASLAGPDTQYF
NA many TRBJ2-3 TRBV6-6 TGTGCCAGCAGTTCTCCAGATACGCAGTATTTT CASSSPDTQYF
TRBD2 NA TRBJ2-1 TRBV7-2 TGTGCCAGCAGCTTAGGAGGCGGGGGGGCTTACGAGCAGTTCTTC CASSLGGGGAYEQFF
NA NA TRBJ2-7 TRBV20-1 TGCAGTGCCAGAAACACAGGTCCCAGCTCCTACGAGCAGTACTTC CSARNTGPSSYEQYF
NA NA TRBJ2-7 TRBV28 TGTGCCAGCAGTTTAATACGCGCTAGGTACGAGCAGTACTTC CASSLIRARYEQYF
NA NA TRBJ2-1 TRBV6-5 TGTGCCAGCAGTTACTCGATTGGGGACTTTGAGCAGTTCTTC CASSYSIGDFEQFF
TRBD2 NA TRBJ2-7 TRBV20-1 TGCAGTGCTAGCCACCCTAGCGGGAGGATGCACGAGCAGTACTTC CSASHPSGRMHEQYF
NA once TRBJ2-2 TRBV2 TGTGCCAGCAGGTTGGATTTGTCCGGGGAGCTGTTTTTT CASRLDLSGELFF
NA NA TRBJ1-5 TRBV12-3/TRBV12-4 TGTGCCAGCAGTAGCCAGCCCGGAGTAAGGGGTCAGCCCCAGCATTTT CASSSQPGVRGQPQHF
NA NA TRBJ2-1 TRBV29-1 TGCAGCGTTGAAGAGGCCAATGAGCAGTTCTTC CSVEEANEQFF
NA NA TRBJ2-7 TRBV29-1 TGCAGCGTAACACCGACAGCCTACGAGCAGTACTTC CSVTPTAYEQYF
NA NA TRBJ2-4 TRBV7-8 TGTGCCAGCAGCTTAGCGCCCGGGGTCAAAAACATTCAGTACTTC CASSLAPGVKNIQYF
NA NA TRBJ2-7 TRBV20-1 TGCAGTGCTAGACCTTACGACGGGACCAGCTCCTACGAGCAGTACTTC CSARPYDGTSSYEQYF
NA NA TRBJ1-1 TRBV28 TGTGCCAGCAAGAGGAGAAACACTGAAGCTTTCTTT CASKRRNTEAFF
NA few TRBJ1-3 TRBV4-2 TGTGCCAGCAGCTCCCATGTCCTCAACTCTGGAAACACCATATATTTT CASSSHVLNSGNTIYF
TRBD2 NA TRBJ2-1 TRBV2 TGTGCCAGCAGTGTTCCAGCGGGGCCCTACAATGAGCAGTTCTTC CASSVPAGPYNEQFF
NA few TRBJ2-7 TRBV27 TGTGCCAGCAGTGTATCGTTGGGCTACGAGCAGTACTTC CASSVSLGYEQYF
NA once TRBJ1-2 TRBV30 TGTGCCTGGAGTGGACTTTGGGGGACTAACTATGGCTACACCTTC CAWSGLWGTNYGYTF
NA few TRBJ2-1 TRBV10-3 TGTGCCATCAGCGAGCTCCGGACAGACCGCGCCCAGTACAATGAGCAGTTCTTC CAISELRTDRAQYNEQFF
NA few TRBJ2-5 TRBV29-1 TGCAGCGTTGTACCCGTTCAAGAGACCCAGTACTTC CSVVPVQETQYF
TRBD2 NA TRBJ2-7 TRBV6-5 TGTGCCAGCAGTTTCGGAGCGGGGGGGCCGGTCAATGAGCAGTACTTC CASSFGAGGPVNEQYF
TRBD2 few TRBJ2-1 TRBV2 TGTGCCACAACTAGCGGGAGAGGGAATGAGCAGTTCTTC CATTSGRGNEQFF
NA NA TRBJ2-1 TRBV29-1 TGCAGCGTTGAGAGGGACTGGGGTAAGGCCTACAGTGAGCAGTTCTTC CSVERDWGKAYSEQFF
NA NA TRBJ2-1 TRBV10-3 TGTGCCATCAGTGAGCGGGGCCCCCAGTTCTTC CAISERGPQFF
NA few TRBJ2-1 TRBV6-5 TGTGCCAGCAGCCACGTCCGGGGGGCTTTGGGCAATGAGCAGTTCTTC CASSHVRGALGNEQFF
NA few TRBJ2-6 TRBV20-1 TGCAGTGCTAGTAGAGGGGGGACTGGGGCCAACGTCCTGACTTTC CSASRGGTGANVLTF
NA few TRBJ2-5 TRBV4-1 TGCGCCAGCAGCCAAGTAAGGCAGCAAGAGACCCAGTACTTC CASSQVRQQETQYF
NA NA TRBJ1-6 TRBV12-3/TRBV12-4 TGTGCCAGCAGTCCCCGACCGGATTCACCCCTCCACTTT CASSPRPDSPLHF
NA NA TRBJ1-4 TRBV12-3/TRBV12-4 TGTGCCAGCAGGGGCACCGGGGGTGAAAAACTGTTTTTT CASRGTGGEKLFF
NA NA TRBJ2-7 TRBV7-9 TGTGCCAGCAGCCCGGTAAGGGGCTCCTACGAGCAGTACTTC CASSPVRGSYEQYF
TRBD1 NA TRBJ1-5 TRBV4-2 TGTGCCAGCAGCCAAGCGGACAGGAATAATCAGCCCCAGCATTTT CASSQADRNNQPQHF
TRBD2 few TRBJ2-1 TRBV7-9 TGTGCCAGCAGCTTATCGCCCAGCGGGGGTTACAATGAGCAGTTCTTC CASSLSPSGGYNEQFF
NA few TRBJ2-2 TRBV10-3 TGTGCCATCAGTGCCGGATACACCGGGGAGCTGTTTTTT CAISAGYTGELFF
NA few TRBJ2-1 TRBV27 TGTGCCAGCAGTTTACAGGGTGACAAGCAGTTCTTC CASSLQGDKQFF
TRBD1 NA TRBJ2-2 TRBV7-2 TGTGCCAGCAGCTTTACAGGGGGCCCAAGCACCGGGGAGCTGTTTTTT CASSFTGGPSTGELFF
NA NA TRBJ1-5 TRBV27 TGTGCCAGCAGTTTCGCGGGGTCCAATCAGCCCCAGCATTTT CASSFAGSNQPQHF
TRBD2 NA TRBJ2-3 TRBV25-1 TGTGCCAGCAGTGAGTTAGCGGGGCTGAGCACAGATACGCAGTATTTT CASSELAGLSTDTQYF
NA NA TRBJ2-7 TRBV3-1 TGTGCCAGCAGCCAGTCTAGCGAGGTGTCCTACGAGCAGTACTTC CASSQSSEVSYEQYF
TRBD2 NA TRBJ2-5 TRBV7-2 TGTGCCAGCAGCCATCCCACTAGCGGGGCCCAAGAGACCCAGTACTTC CASSHPTSGAQETQYF
NA NA TRBJ1-2 TRBV6-5 TGTGCCACTCTCAGCCGGGCCAGGCTAAGAGGCTACACCTTC CATLSRARLRGYTF
NA NA TRBJ2-2 TRBV7-6 TGTGCCAGCAGCGGACCCCCAGGGGCCCATAACACCGGGGAGCTGTTTTTT CASSGPPGAHNTGELFF
TRBD2 NA TRBJ2-7 TRBV27 TGTGCCAGCAGTCTTAAGCGGGGGGACCTCCGAGACTACGAGCAGTACTTC CASSLKRGDLRDYEQYF
TRBD1 few TRBJ2-7 TRBV10-3 TGTGCCATCAGTGAAGGGAACTCGGGACAGGGATCCTACGAGCAGTACTTC CAISEGNSGQGSYEQYF
NA NA TRBJ2-2 TRBV12-3/TRBV12-4 TGTGCCAGCAGTTTAACGATCACCGGGGAGCTGTTTTTT CASSLTITGELFF
TRBD1 NA TRBJ1-1 TRBV24-1 TGTGCCACGGGACAGGGAGACACTGAAGCTTTCTTT CATGQGDTEAFF
NA many TRBJ2-7 TRBV29-1 TGCAGCGTTGGGGGCACAGGGTCCGAGCAGTACTTC CSVGGTGSEQYF
NA few TRBJ2-5 TRBV29-1 TGCAGCGTTGAACATGGGGAGACCCAGTACTTC CSVEHGETQYF